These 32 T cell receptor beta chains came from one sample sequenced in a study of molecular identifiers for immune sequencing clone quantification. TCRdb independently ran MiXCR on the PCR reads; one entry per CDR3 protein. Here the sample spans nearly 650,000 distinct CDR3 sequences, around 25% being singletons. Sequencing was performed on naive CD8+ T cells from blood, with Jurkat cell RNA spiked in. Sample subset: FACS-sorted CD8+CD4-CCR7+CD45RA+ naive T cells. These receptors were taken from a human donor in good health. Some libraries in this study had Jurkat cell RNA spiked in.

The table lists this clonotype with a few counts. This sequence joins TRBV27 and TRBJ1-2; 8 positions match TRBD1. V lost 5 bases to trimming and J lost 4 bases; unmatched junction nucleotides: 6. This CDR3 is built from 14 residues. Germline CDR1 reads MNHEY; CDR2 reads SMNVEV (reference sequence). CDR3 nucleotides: TGTGCCAGCAGTAATTCGGGACAGGTCTATGGCTACACCTTC. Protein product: CASSNSGQVYGYTF.

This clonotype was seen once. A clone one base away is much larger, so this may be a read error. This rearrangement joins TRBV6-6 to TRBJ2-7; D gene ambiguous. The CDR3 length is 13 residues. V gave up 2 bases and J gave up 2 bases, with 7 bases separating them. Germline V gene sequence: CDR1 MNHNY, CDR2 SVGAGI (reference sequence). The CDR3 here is CASSYGWPYEQYF. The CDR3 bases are TGTGCCAGCAGTTACGGTTGGCCCTACGAGCAGTACTTC.

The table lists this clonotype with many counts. CDR3 sequence (DNA): TGTGCCAGCAGCTTAGCCCCCGTACTGTACGAGCAGTACTTC. This translates into CASSLAPVLYEQYF. The rearrangement links TRBV7-9 to TRBJ2-7; D is ambiguous. Germline CDR1 is SEHNR and CDR2 is FQNEAQ (reference sequence). V lost 0 bases to trimming and J lost 4 bases, with 10 bases between them. The CDR3 sequence is 14 residues long.

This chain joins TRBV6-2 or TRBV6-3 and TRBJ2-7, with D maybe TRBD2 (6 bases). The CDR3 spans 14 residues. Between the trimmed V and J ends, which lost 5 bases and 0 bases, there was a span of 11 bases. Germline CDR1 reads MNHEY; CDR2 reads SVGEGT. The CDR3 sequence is CASSNDGSSYEQYF. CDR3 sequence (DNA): TGTGCCAGCAGTAACGACGGGAGCTCCTACGAGCAGTACTTC.

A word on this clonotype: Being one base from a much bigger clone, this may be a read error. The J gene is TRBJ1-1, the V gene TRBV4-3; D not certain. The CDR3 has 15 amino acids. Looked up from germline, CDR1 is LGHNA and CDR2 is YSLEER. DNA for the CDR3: TGCGCCGGCAGCCAAGATACGATGGGCAGCACTGAAGCTTTCTTT. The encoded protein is CAGSQDTMGSTEAFF.

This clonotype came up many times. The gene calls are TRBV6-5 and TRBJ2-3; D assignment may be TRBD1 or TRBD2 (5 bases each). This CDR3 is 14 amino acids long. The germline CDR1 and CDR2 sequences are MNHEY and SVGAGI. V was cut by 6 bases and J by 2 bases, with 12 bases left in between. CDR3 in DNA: TGTGCCAGCAGGGAGCGGACAATCACAGATACGCAGTATTTT. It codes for CASRERTITDTQYF.

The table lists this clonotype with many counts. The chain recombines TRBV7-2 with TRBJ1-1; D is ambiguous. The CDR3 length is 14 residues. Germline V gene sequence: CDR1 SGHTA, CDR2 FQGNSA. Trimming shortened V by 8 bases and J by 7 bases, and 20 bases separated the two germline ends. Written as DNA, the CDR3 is TGTGCCAGCTCCACCTTCGGACCGCCGTATGAAGCTTTCTTT. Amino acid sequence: CASSTFGPPYEAFF.

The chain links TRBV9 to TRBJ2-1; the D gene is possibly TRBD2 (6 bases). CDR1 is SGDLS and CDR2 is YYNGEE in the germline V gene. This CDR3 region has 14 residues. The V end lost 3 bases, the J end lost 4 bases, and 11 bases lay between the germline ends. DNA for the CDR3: TGTGCCAGCAGCGCGGAGGGTCTATACAATGAGCAGTTCTTC. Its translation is CASSAEGLYNEQFF.

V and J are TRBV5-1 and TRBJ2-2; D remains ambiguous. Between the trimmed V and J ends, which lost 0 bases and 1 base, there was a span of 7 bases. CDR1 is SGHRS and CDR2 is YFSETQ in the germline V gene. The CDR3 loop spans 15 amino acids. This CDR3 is CASSLGARNTGELFF. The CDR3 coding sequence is TGCGCCAGCAGCTTGGGGGCGCGGAACACCGGGGAGCTGTTTTTT.

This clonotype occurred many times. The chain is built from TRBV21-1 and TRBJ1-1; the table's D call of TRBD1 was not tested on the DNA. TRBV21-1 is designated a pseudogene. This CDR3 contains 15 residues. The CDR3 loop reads CASSKGGTENTEAFF. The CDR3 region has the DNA TGTGCCAGCAGCAAAGGCGGGACAGAGAACACTGAAGCTTTCTTT.

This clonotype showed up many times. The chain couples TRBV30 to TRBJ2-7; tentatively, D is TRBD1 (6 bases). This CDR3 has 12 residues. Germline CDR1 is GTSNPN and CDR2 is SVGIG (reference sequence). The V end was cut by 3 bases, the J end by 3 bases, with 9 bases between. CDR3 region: CAWSLDSYEQYF. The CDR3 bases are TGTGCCTGGAGCCTGGACAGCTACGAGCAGTACTTC.

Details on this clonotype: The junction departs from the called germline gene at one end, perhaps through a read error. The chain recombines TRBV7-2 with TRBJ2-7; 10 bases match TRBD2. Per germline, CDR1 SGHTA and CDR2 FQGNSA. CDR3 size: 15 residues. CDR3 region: CSSSHGLAASYEQYF. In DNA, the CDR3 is TGTTCCAGCAGCCACGGACTAGCGGCCTCCTACGAGCAGTACTTC.

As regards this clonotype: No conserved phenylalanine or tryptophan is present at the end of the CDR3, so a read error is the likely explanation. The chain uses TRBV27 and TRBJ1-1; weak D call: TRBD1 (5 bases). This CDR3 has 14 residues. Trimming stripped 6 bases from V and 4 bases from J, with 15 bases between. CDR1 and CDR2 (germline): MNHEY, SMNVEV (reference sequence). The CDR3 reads CASSPARVGTEAFL. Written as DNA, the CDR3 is TGTGCCAGCAGCCCCGCCAGGGTTGGCACTGAAGCTTTCCTT.

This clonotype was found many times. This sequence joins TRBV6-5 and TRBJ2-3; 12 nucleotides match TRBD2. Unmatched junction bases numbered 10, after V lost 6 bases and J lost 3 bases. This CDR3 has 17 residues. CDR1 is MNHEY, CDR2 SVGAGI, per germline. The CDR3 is CASRSGTSGLITDTQYF. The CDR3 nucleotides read TGTGCCAGCAGATCCGGGACTAGCGGGCTCATTACAGATACGCAGTATTTT.

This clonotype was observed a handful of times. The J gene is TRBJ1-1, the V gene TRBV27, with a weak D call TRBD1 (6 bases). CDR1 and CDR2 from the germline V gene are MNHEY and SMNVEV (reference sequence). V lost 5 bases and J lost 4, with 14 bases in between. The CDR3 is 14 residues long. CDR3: CASSGPGALTEAFF. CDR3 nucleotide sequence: TGTGCCAGCAGTGGCCCGGGGGCACTCACTGAAGCTTTCTTT.

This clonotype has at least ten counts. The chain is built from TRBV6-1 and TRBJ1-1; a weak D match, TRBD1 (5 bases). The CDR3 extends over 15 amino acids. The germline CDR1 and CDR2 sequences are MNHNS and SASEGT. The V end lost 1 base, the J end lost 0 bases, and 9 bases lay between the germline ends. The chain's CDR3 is CASSEDGAMNTEAFF. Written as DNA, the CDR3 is TGTGCCAGCAGTGAAGATGGGGCAATGAACACTGAAGCTTTCTTT.

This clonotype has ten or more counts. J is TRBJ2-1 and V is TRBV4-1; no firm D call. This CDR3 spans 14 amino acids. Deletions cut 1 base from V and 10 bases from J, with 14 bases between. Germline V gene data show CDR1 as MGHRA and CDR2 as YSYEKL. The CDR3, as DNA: TGCGCCAGCAGCCAAGTCGTTGGTGTTCAGGAGCAGTTCTTC. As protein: CASSQVVGVQEQFF.

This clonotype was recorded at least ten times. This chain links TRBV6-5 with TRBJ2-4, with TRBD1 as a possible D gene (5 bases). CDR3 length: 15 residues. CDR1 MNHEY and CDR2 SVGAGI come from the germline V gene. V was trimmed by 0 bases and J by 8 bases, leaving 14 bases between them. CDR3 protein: CASSYSGAGADIQYF. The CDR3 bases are TGTGCCAGCAGTTACTCAGGGGCAGGTGCGGACATTCAGTACTTC.

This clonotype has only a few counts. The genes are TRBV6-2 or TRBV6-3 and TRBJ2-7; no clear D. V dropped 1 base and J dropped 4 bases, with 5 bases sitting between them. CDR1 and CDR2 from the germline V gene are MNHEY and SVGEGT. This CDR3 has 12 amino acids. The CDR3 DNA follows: TGTGCCAGCAGTTACTGGGATTACGAGCAGTACTTC. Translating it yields CASSYWDYEQYF.

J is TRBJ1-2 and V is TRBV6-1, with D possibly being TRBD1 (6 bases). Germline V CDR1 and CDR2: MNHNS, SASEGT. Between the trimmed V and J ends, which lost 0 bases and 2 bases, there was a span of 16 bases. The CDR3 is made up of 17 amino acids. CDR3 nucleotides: TGTGCCAGCAGTGAAGCCAATACAGGGCTCTGGAACTATGGCTACACCTTC. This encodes CASSEANTGLWNYGYTF.

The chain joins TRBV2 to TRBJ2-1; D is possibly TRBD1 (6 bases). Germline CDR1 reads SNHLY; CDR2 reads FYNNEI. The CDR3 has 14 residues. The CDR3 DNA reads TGTGCAAAAGCGTACAGGGCAGGGGACAATGAGCAGTTCTTC. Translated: CAKAYRAGDNEQFF.

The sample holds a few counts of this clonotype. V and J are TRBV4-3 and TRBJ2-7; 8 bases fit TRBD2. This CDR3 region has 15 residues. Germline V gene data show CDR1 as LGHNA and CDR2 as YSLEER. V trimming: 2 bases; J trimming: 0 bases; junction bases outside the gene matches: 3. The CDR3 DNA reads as TGCGCCAGCAGCCAAATAGCGGGAAGCTCCTACGAGCAGTACTTC. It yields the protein CASSQIAGSSYEQYF.

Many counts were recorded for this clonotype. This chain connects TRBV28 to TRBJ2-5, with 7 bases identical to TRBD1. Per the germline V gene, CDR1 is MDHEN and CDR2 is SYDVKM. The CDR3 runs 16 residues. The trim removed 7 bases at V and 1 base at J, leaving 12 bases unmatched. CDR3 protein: CASKYRGSKGQETQYF. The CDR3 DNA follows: TGTGCCAGCAAGTACAGGGGATCAAAGGGCCAAGAGACCCAGTACTTC.

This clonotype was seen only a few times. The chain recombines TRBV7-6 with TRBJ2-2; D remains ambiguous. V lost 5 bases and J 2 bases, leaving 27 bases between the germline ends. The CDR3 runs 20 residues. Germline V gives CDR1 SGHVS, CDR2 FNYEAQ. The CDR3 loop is CASSASTERDLASNTGELFF. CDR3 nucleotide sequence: TGTGCCAGCAGCGCCTCCACAGAACGCGACTTGGCATCTAACACCGGGGAGCTGTTTTTT.

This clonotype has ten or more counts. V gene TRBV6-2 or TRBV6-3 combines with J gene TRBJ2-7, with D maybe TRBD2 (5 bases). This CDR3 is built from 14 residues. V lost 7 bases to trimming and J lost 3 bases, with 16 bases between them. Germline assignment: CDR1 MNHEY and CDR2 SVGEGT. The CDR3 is CASNPGLKNYEQYF. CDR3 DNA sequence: TGTGCCAGCAACCCCGGACTGAAGAACTACGAGCAGTACTTC.

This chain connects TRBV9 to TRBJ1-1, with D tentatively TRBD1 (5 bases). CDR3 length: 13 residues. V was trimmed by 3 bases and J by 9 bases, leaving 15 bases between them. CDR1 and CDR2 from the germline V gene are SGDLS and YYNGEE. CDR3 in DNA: TGTGCCAGCAGCGAGAGAGGGGACGGGAAAGCTTTCTTT. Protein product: CASSERGDGKAFF.

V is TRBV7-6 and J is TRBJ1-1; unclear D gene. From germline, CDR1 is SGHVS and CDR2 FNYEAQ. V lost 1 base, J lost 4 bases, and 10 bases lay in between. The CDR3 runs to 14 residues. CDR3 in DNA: TGTGCCAGCAGCTTAGGCTCCAGTTTCACTGAAGCTTTCTTT. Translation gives CASSLGSSFTEAFF.

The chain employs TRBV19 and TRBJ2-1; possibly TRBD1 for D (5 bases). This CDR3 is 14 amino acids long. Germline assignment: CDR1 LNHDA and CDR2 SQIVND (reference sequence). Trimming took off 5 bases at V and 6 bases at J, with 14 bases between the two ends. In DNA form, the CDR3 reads TGTGCCAGTAGTCTCCCTGGGGCATCCAATGAGCAGTTCTTC. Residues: CASSLPGASNEQFF.

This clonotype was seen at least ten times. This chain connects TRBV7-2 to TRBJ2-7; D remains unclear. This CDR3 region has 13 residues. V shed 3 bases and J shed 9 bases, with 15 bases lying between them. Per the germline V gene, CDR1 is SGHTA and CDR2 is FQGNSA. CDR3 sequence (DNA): TGTGCCAGCAGCTTGGACCCATTGAAGGTGCAGTACTTC. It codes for CASSLDPLKVQYF. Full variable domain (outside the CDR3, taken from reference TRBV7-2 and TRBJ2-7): GAGVSQSPSNKVTEKGKDVELRCDPISGHTALYWYRQSLGQGLEFLIYFQGNSAPDKSGLPSDRFSAERTGGSVSTLTIQRTQQEDSAVYLCASSLDPLKVQYFGPGTRLTVT.

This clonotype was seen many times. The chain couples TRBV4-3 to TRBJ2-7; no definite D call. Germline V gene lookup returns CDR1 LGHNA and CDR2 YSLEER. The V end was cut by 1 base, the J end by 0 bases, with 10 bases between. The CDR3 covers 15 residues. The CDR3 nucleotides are TGCGCCAGCAGCCAAGGGCAGGCCGCCTCCTACGAGCAGTACTTC. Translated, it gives CASSQGQAASYEQYF.

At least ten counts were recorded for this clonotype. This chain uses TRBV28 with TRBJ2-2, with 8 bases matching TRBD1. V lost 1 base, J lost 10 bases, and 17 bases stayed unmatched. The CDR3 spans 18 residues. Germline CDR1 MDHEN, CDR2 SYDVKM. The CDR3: CASSLFMMRQGLQTELFF. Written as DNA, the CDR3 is TGTGCCAGCAGTTTATTTATGATGAGACAGGGGCTTCAAACGGAGCTGTTTTTT. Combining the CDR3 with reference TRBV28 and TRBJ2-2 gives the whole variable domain DVKVTQSSRYLVKRTGEKVFLECVQDMDHENMFWYRQDPGLGLRLIYFSYDVKMKEKGDIPEGYSVSREKKERFSLILESASTNQTSMYLCASSLFMMRQGLQTELFFGEGSRLTVL.

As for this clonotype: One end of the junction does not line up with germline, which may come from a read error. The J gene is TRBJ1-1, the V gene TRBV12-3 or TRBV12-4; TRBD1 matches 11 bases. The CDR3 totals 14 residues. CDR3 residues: CASSAGTGGTESFF. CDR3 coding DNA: TGTGCCAGCAGCGCCGGGACAGGGGGGACTGAATCTTTCTTT.